A single sample is the source of the 27 T cell receptor beta chains below, sequenced in a study of cytomegalovirus exposure and HLA in healthy donors. The PCR had 60 Vbeta and 13 Jbeta primers. Sequenced by immunoSEQ multiplex PCR; TCRdb stores in-frame clones only, minus some. This sample has 100,000 to 150,000 clones, with 82% found just once. The sequenced sample was PBMCs. The receptors originated from a boy younger than 18 in good health and CMV-seronegative.

The chain carries TRBV29-1 and TRBJ2-3, with D perhaps TRBD2 (5 bases). Between the trimmed V and J ends, which lost 6 bases and 1 base, there was a span of 11 bases. The CDR3 totals 13 residues. In germline, CDR1 is SQVTM, CDR2 ANQGSEA. The chain's CDR3 is CSVARAGTDTQYF. The CDR3, as DNA: TGCAGCGTGGCCCGAGCGGGCACAGATACGCAGTATTTT.

The chain employs TRBV27 and TRBJ1-4; TRBD1 matches 8 bases. The CDR3 contains 16 residues. The trim removed 5 bases at V and 7 bases at J, leaving 12 bases unmatched. Germline CDR1 MNHEY, CDR2 SMNVEV (reference sequence). CDR3 residues: CASSPLRQGLAEKLFF. In DNA form, the CDR3 reads TGTGCCAGCAGTCCCCTTCGACAGGGGTTGGCTGAAAAACTGTTTTTT.

The genes are TRBV6-5 and TRBJ1-6; D is ambiguous. The CDR3 sequence is 15 residues long. V lost 2 bases to trimming and J lost 6 bases, with 11 bases between them. The germline CDR1 and CDR2 sequences are MNHEY and SVGAGI. CDR3 nucleotides: TGTGCCAGCAGTTACGCCCCCGGCGGTAATTCACCCCTCCACTTT. The encoded protein is CASSYAPGGNSPLHF.

This clone was counted once. The chain employs TRBV27 and TRBJ1-1, with a possible D match to TRBD1 (6 bases). Trimming cost V 4 bases and J 6 bases, with 12 bases left between them. The CDR3 has 13 residues. Per germline, CDR1 MNHEY and CDR2 SMNVEV (reference sequence). The CDR3 DNA reads as TGTGCCAGCAGTTCACAGGGTATCGCTGAAGCTTTCTTT. Amino acids: CASSSQGIAEAFF.

This chain links TRBV9 with TRBJ2-2, with TRBD2 matching 9 bases. Looked up from germline, CDR1 is SGDLS and CDR2 is YYNGEE. This CDR3 has 16 residues. V lost 1 base to trimming and J lost 5 bases; unmatched junction nucleotides: 6. The CDR3 DNA reads TGTGCCAGCAGCGTAAGGGCGGGAGGGAGAACCGGGGAGCTGTTTTTT. As protein: CASSVRAGGRTGELFF.

There are a few counts of this clone. The V call is TRBV6-5, the J call TRBJ1-2, with 11 bases that match TRBD1. Germline CDR1 is MNHEY and CDR2 is SVGAGI. J gave up 7 bases and V 6 bases, and 7 bases lay outside the gene matches. This CDR3 contains 14 residues. CDR3 protein: CASSPGQGATGYTF. CDR3 in DNA: TGTGCCAGCAGCCCCGGACAGGGGGCGACTGGCTACACCTTC.

The rearrangement uses TRBV30 and TRBJ2-7; 7 positions match TRBD1. The germline CDR1 and CDR2 sequences are GTSNPN and SVGIG (reference sequence). The CDR3 extends over 15 amino acids. Trimming cost V 8 bases and J 1 base; bases outside gene matches: 14. DNA of the CDR3: TGTGCCAGCACCCCCCCCGACAGGGCGTCCTACGAGCAGTACTTC. It is translated as CASTPPDRASYEQYF. The variable domain in full, with the rest retrieved from reference TRBV30 and TRBJ2-7, is SQTIHQWPATLVQPVGSPLSLECTVEGTSNPNLYWYRQAAGRGLQLLFYSVGIGQISSEVPQNLSASRPQDRQFILSSKKLLLSDSGFYLCASTPPDRASYEQYFGPGTRLTVT.

The table lists this clone with a count of one. The chain recombines TRBV6-5 with TRBJ2-7; possible D gene TRBD2, 6 bases. V was trimmed by 0 bases and J by 2 bases, leaving 14 bases between them. The CDR3 extends over 16 amino acids. Per the germline V gene, CDR1 is MNHEY and CDR2 is SVGAGI. The CDR3 protein is CASSYSLARSAYEQYF. The CDR3 DNA is TGTGCCAGCAGTTACTCACTAGCCCGTAGCGCCTACGAGCAGTACTTC.

The chain is built from TRBV4-2 and TRBJ1-1, with 7 positions matching TRBD1. Germline trimming cut 5 bases from V and 4 bases from J; bases unmatched to any gene: 7. The germline gives CDR1 LGHNA, CDR2 YNFKEQ. CDR3 length: 14 residues. CDR3 nucleotide sequence: TGTGCCAGCAGCGGAGAGGGGGCTAGCACTGAAGCTTTCTTT. Protein sequence: CASSGEGASTEAFF.

The genes are TRBV29-1 and TRBJ2-7; TRBD2 might be the D (6 bases). The germline gives CDR1 SQVTM, CDR2 ANQGSEA. The CDR3 loop spans 13 amino acids. V was clipped by 6 bases and J by 1 base, with 13 bases between them. CDR3 loop: CSVRLEWSYEQYF. The CDR3 nucleotides are TGCAGCGTCAGACTAGAATGGTCCTACGAGCAGTACTTC.

The chain couples TRBV6-6 to TRBJ1-2; the D is unclear. From germline, CDR1 is MNHNY and CDR2 SVGAGI (reference sequence). The CDR3 is 15 residues long. The V end lost 0 bases, the J end lost 4 bases, and 12 bases lay between the germline ends. This CDR3 reads CASSYSSSTAYGYTF. DNA of the CDR3: TGTGCCAGCAGTTACTCGAGTAGTACCGCCTATGGCTACACCTTC.

The chain recombines TRBV30 with TRBJ1-4; D ambiguous. CDR3 length: 15 residues. Germline V gene data show CDR1 as GTSNPN and CDR2 as SVGIG (reference sequence). V was clipped by 7 bases and J by 4 bases, with 19 bases between them. The CDR3 DNA reads TGTGCCTTATGGGAGTTTAAGGCGCTTAATGAAAAACTGTTTTTT. It specifies CALWEFKALNEKLFF. Full variable domain (outside the CDR3, taken from reference TRBV30 and TRBJ1-4): SQTIHQWPATLVQPVGSPLSLECTVEGTSNPNLYWYRQAAGRGLQLLFYSVGIGQISSEVPQNLSASRPQDRQFILSSKKLLLSDSGFYLCALWEFKALNEKLFFGSGTQLSVL.

The chain employs TRBV11-2 and TRBJ2-1; the match to TRBD2 covers 7 bases. CDR3 length: 18 amino acids. V shed 1 base, J shed 5 bases, and the junction held 14 bases outside the gene matches. Germline V gives CDR1 SGHAT, CDR2 FQNNGV. DNA of the CDR3: TGTGCCAGCAGCTTAGTGAGGGACGGCGGGAGTAGGAACAATGAGCAGTTCTTC. Translated, it gives CASSLVRDGGSRNNEQFF.

The table lists this clone with a count of one. The gene calls are TRBV6-4 and TRBJ2-7, with 8 bases fitting TRBD2. This CDR3 region has 14 residues. V lost 2 bases to trimming and J lost 4 bases; unmatched junction nucleotides: 4. Germline CDR1 MRHNA, CDR2 SNTAGT. The CDR3 is CASSDTPGGYEQYF. The CDR3 coding sequence is TGTGCCAGCAGTGACACCCCGGGGGGGTACGAGCAGTACTTC.

This clone was observed a few times. V gene TRBV20-1 combines with J gene TRBJ1-4, with no clear D. Trimming pared 3 bases from V and 8 bases from J, leaving 7 bases between. The CDR3 has 11 residues. Germline assignment: CDR1 DFQATT and CDR2 SNEGSKA (reference sequence). CDR3 in amino acids: CSASSGEKLFF. The CDR3 DNA reads as TGCAGTGCTAGTTCAGGAGAAAAACTGTTTTTT.

The chain uses TRBV12-5 and TRBJ1-1; D perhaps matches TRBD1 (6 bases). Deletions cut 2 bases from V and 8 bases from J, with 9 bases between. The CDR3 is made up of 12 amino acids. Germline loops: CDR1 LGHNT, CDR2 FRNRAP. CDR3 amino acids: CASGLLTGEAFF. The CDR3 nucleotides are TGTGCTAGTGGTTTGTTAACAGGGGAAGCTTTCTTT. The full variable domain, with the rest looked up from reference TRBV12-5 and TRBJ1-1, is DARVTQTPRHKVTEMGQEVTMRCQPILGHNTVFWYRQTMMQGLELLAYFRNRAPLDDSGMPKDRFSAEMPDATLATLKIQPSEPRDSAVYFCASGLLTGEAFFGQGTRLTVV.

The sample holds one count of this clone. J is TRBJ1-1 and V is TRBV28; D is possibly TRBD1 (6 bases). The CDR3 is 15 amino acids. Germline CDR1 MDHEN, CDR2 SYDVKM. Trimming cost V 2 bases and J 6 bases, with 16 bases left between them. The CDR3 nucleotides read TGTGCCAGCAGTTTAGGGGGGGCGCCCAAGGCTGAAGCTTTCTTT. Its protein product is CASSLGGAPKAEAFF.

The chain's CDR3 is CASSLSTAGGAETQYF. The CDR3 coding sequence is TGCGCCAGCAGCTTGAGTACAGCGGGAGGAGCGGAGACCCAGTACTTC. The V call is TRBV5-1, the J call TRBJ2-5; TRBD2 matches 9 bases. CDR3 length equals 16 residues. J was trimmed by 5 bases and V by 1 base; bases with no gene match: 9. Germline V gene lookup returns CDR1 SGHRS and CDR2 YFSETQ. Full variable domain (remainder filled in from reference TRBV5-1 and TRBJ2-5): KAGVTQTPRYLIKTRGQQVTLSCSPISGHRSVSWYQQTPGQGLQFLFEYFSETQRNKGNFPGRFSGRQFSNSRSEMNVSTLELGDSALYLCASSLSTAGGAETQYFGPGTRLLVL.

The chain recombines TRBV19 with TRBJ1-5; D uncertain. Germline V gives CDR1 LNHDA, CDR2 SQIVND (reference sequence). Trimming took off 5 bases at V and 7 bases at J, with 12 bases between the two ends. The CDR3 is 13 residues long. CDR3 nucleotide sequence: TGTGCCAGTAGTCCACAGACACTCCAGCCCCAGCATTTT. The encoded protein is CASSPQTLQPQHF.

The rearrangement joins TRBV6-6 to TRBJ1-2, with 10 positions matching TRBD1. The germline V gene encodes CDR1 MNHNY and CDR2 SVGAGI (reference sequence). There are 14 residues in the CDR3. Trimming removed 6 bases from V and 8 bases from J; junction bases left unmatched: 9. DNA for the CDR3: TGTGCCAGCAGGCTCCCAGGACAGGGGGTGGGCTACACCTTC. It is translated as CASRLPGQGVGYTF.

This clone came up a few times. The CDR3 spells CASSAMRSTNEKLFF. The CDR3 DNA follows: TGTGCCAGCTCGGCGATGCGGTCCACTAATGAAAAACTGTTTTTT. This chain links TRBV18 with TRBJ1-4; D not certain. Looked up from germline, CDR1 is KGHSH and CDR2 is LQKENI. The ends were cut back, 6 bases at V and 2 bases at J, with 13 bases in the middle. The CDR3 is 15 amino acids.

The chain joins TRBV4-2 to TRBJ2-6, with D perhaps TRBD1 (6 bases). The V gene's germline CDR1 is LGHNA and CDR2 YNFKEQ. Trimming shortened V by 1 base and J by 4 bases, and 20 bases separated the two germline ends. The CDR3 extends over 19 amino acids. The CDR3 reads CASSQGGRGPESGANVLTF. As DNA, the CDR3 is TGTGCCAGCAGCCAAGGGGGCAGGGGACCGGAATCAGGGGCCAACGTCCTGACTTTC.

CDR3 in amino acids: CASSALDTDTQYF. The DNA of the CDR3 is TGTGCCAGCAGCGCCCTAGACACAGATACGCAGTATTTT. The chain links TRBV9 to TRBJ2-3; the D is unclear. Germline CDR1 reads SGDLS; CDR2 reads YYNGEE. Trimming pared 3 bases from V and 2 bases from J, leaving 7 bases between. The CDR3 covers 13 residues.

The chain carries TRBV19 and TRBJ1-1; D remains ambiguous. The germline CDR1 and CDR2 sequences are LNHDA and SQIVND (reference sequence). There are 16 residues in the CDR3. V lost 3 bases to trimming and J lost 0 bases, with 14 bases between them. The CDR3 nucleotides read TGTGCCAGTAGTATTTCGGGGTATCTGGTGAACACTGAAGCTTTCTTT. Protein product: CASSISGYLVNTEAFF.

This clone has a handful of counts. This chain joins TRBV27 and TRBJ1-4; tentatively, D is TRBD1 (6 bases). The CDR3 runs to 13 residues. CDR1 and CDR2 from the germline V gene are MNHEY and SMNVEV (reference sequence). V lost 2 bases and J lost 6, with 7 bases in between. For the CDR3, the DNA is TGTGCCAGCAGTTTACCAGGGGATGAAAAACTGTTTTTT. It yields the protein CASSLPGDEKLFF.

The CDR3 DNA follows: TGTGCCAGCAGCGCGGGATCGGGACTATACTACGAGCAGTACTTC. It is translated as CASSAGSGLYYEQYF. The rearrangement uses TRBV7-9 and TRBJ2-7; 7 bases line up with TRBD2. The CDR3 has 15 residues. Trimming removed 5 bases from V and 3 bases from J; junction bases left unmatched: 10. Germline values: CDR1 SEHNR, CDR2 FQNEAQ (reference sequence).

V is TRBV5-4 and J is TRBJ1-1, with D perhaps matching TRBD1 (6 bases). This CDR3 is built from 14 residues. The germline CDR1 and CDR2 sequences are SGHNT and YYREEE (reference sequence). Deletions cut 1 base from V and 4 bases from J, with 11 bases between. Written as DNA, the CDR3 is TGTGCCAGCAGCTTGCCAGGGGCGAGCACTGAAGCTTTCTTT. This translates into CASSLPGASTEAFF.